Presented here are 18 T cell receptor beta chains from one specimen sequenced in a study of T-cell reconstitution after alpha-beta-depleted transplantation in children. This sample's TCRbeta library carried unique molecular identifier barcodes. MiXCR was run by TCRdb on the PCR reads, yielding one entry per CDR3 protein. Here the sample spans fewer than 550,000 distinct CDR3 sequences, roughly a tenth being singletons. Source: PBMCs from the stem cell graft donor, taken from the stem cell graft. The receptors were gathered from a human donor who donated a stem cell graft to a child with acute myeloid leukemia.

This clonotype has just a few counts. This chain uses TRBV20-1 with TRBJ1-2; TRBD1 matches 11 bases. The CDR3 totals 16 residues. Germline values: CDR1 DFQATT, CDR2 SNEGSKA (reference sequence). J gave up 4 bases and V 3 bases, and 10 bases lay outside the gene matches. The CDR3 loop is CSARGDRGFNFYGYTF. In DNA, the CDR3 is TGCAGTGCTAGGGGGGACAGGGGGTTTAATTTCTATGGCTACACCTTC.

This clonotype was detected many times. The chain combines TRBV29-1 with TRBJ2-5; 7 bases map to TRBD1. Germline lookup yields CDR1 SQVTM and CDR2 ANQGSEA. CDR3 length: 14 amino acids. V lost 1 base and J lost 5; bases outside the gene matches: 7. The CDR3 here is CSVEGDSPRETQYF. The CDR3, as DNA: TGCAGCGTTGAAGGGGACAGCCCAAGGGAGACCCAGTACTTC. The whole variable domain, remainder taken from reference TRBV29-1 and TRBJ2-5, is SAVISQKPSRDICQRGTSLTIQCQVDSQVTMMFWYRQQPGQSLTLIATANQGSEATYESGFVIDKFPISRPNLTFSTLTVSNMSPEDSSIYLCSVEGDSPRETQYFGPGTRLLVL.

This clonotype was counted only a few times. CDR3 in amino acids: CASSNSPPFTSEYV. CDR3 coding DNA: TGTGCCAGCAGCAACTCCCCGCCCTTCACGTCAGAGTACGTC. This sequence joins TRBV21-1 and TRBJ2-7; the listed D gene, TRBD1, was not tested against the DNA. TRBV21-1 constitutes a pseudogene. This CDR3 comprises 14 residues.

This clonotype was seen more than once but under ten times. The chain uses TRBV10-3 and TRBJ2-6; the match to TRBD1 covers 11 bases. CDR1 is ENHRY and CDR2 is SYGVKD in the germline V gene. The CDR3 sequence is 17 residues long. V gave up 6 bases and J gave up 1 base; unmatched junction bases: 5. The CDR3 nucleotides read TGTGCCATCAGGCCCGGGACAGGGGGGTCTGGGGCCAACGTCCTGACTTTC. Residues: CAIRPGTGGSGANVLTF.

The table lists this clonotype with a few counts. The chain couples TRBV21-1 to TRBJ2-1; the table's D call, TRBD1, was not checked against the DNA. TRBV21-1 is classified as a pseudogene. CDR3 size: 9 residues. The chain's CDR3 is CASSCCRFF. DNA of the CDR3: TGTGCCAGCAGCTGCTGTCGGTTCTTC.

This clonotype was recorded many times. The chain links TRBV20-1 to TRBJ2-5, with D possibly TRBD1 on 6 matching bases. Germline V gives CDR1 DFQATT, CDR2 SNEGSKA (reference sequence). V was pared by 5 bases and J by 5 bases, with 12 bases between. The CDR3 contains 12 residues. CDR3 nucleotide sequence: TGCAGTGCTCAGATCCAGGGGGAGACCCAGTACTTC. This gives the protein CSAQIQGETQYF.

This clonotype appeared a few times. This chain connects TRBV20-1 to TRBJ1-1, with D perhaps TRBD1 (6 bases). The CDR3 length is 15 residues. Per germline, CDR1 DFQATT and CDR2 SNEGSKA (reference sequence). The ends were cut back, 0 bases at V and 2 bases at J, with 13 bases in the middle. As DNA, the CDR3 is TGCAGTGCTAGAGATCCCGGGACACCTAACACTGAAGCTTTCTTT. Amino acids: CSARDPGTPNTEAFF.

This clonotype was recorded a few times. The rearrangement uses TRBV29-1 and TRBJ2-5; D might be TRBD2 (5 bases). Germline CDR1 is SQVTM and CDR2 is ANQGSEA. The CDR3 runs to 13 residues. Trimming shortened V by 7 bases and J by 3 bases, and 15 bases separated the two germline ends. CDR3 residues: CSAVGGAEETQYF. The DNA for the CDR3 is TGCAGCGCGGTAGGAGGCGCGGAAGAGACCCAGTACTTC.

This clonotype occurred a few times. One junction end does not reproduce the germline sequence, and a read error may be involved. This sequence joins TRBV4-1 and TRBJ2-7; perhaps TRBD1 as D (5 bases). CDR3 size: 14 residues. Germline V gene lookup returns CDR1 MGHRA and CDR2 YSYEKL. CDR3 sequence (DNA): TGTGCCATCAGCCCCGGACACCTCTCCTACGAGCAGTACTTC. This sequence encodes CAISPGHLSYEQYF.

The chain uses TRBV4-1 and TRBJ1-5; tentative D call: TRBD1 (5 bases). Germline V gene lookup returns CDR1 MGHRA and CDR2 YSYEKL. CDR3 length: 14 amino acids. V was shortened by 0 bases and J by 4 bases, with 7 bases between the two germline ends. The CDR3 coding sequence is TGCGCCAGCAGCCAAGAGTCAGGGAATCAGCCCCAGCATTTT. Its protein is CASSQESGNQPQHF.

The sample holds many counts of this clonotype. The chain joins TRBV7-2 to TRBJ2-2; 12 bases agree with TRBD1. CDR3 length equals 15 residues. The trim removed 4 bases at V and 7 bases at J, leaving 4 bases unmatched. Germline CDR1 reads SGHTA; CDR2 reads FQGNSA. CDR3 in DNA: TGTGCCAGCAGCTGGGGACAGGGGGCTTTCGGGGAGCTGTTTTTT. It yields the protein CASSWGQGAFGELFF.

This clonotype appeared many times. This sequence joins TRBV5-1 and TRBJ2-5; 8 positions match TRBD1. V trimming: 3 bases; J trimming: 5 bases; junction bases outside the gene matches: 6. Germline V CDR1 and CDR2: SGHRS, YFSETQ. The CDR3 consists of 14 residues. CDR3 sequence (DNA): TGCGCCAGCAGCTACCAGGGGGCGGAGGAGACCCAGTACTTC. Protein product: CASSYQGAEETQYF.

In this sample, this clonotype turned up many times. V usage is TRBV29-1 and J usage is TRBJ2-4; D is possibly TRBD2 (6 bases). Looked up from germline, CDR1 is SQVTM and CDR2 is ANQGSEA. V was cut by 7 bases and J by 9 bases, with 13 bases left in between. The CDR3 is made up of 11 amino acids. The CDR3 region is CSGENGGIQYF. The CDR3 nucleotides are TGCAGCGGAGAGAACGGGGGCATTCAGTACTTC.

This clonotype was detected ten times or more. The chain links TRBV5-6 to TRBJ2-1, with D possibly TRBD2 on 6 matching bases. Trimming stripped 4 bases from V and 7 bases from J, with 12 bases between. This CDR3 is built from 13 residues. Germline CDR1 SGHDT, CDR2 YYEEEE. CDR3 DNA sequence: TGTGCCAGCAGCCAGACTAGTAGGAATGAGCAGTTCTTC. This translates into CASSQTSRNEQFF.

Ten or more counts support this clonotype. The chain has TRBV7-2 and TRBJ1-4; tentatively, D is TRBD1 (5 bases). The V end lost 5 bases, the J end lost 0 bases, and 10 bases lay between the germline ends. Germline loops: CDR1 SGHTA, CDR2 FQGNSA. This CDR3 contains 15 residues. The CDR3 sequence: CASSLGQPTNEKLFF. The CDR3 DNA reads as TGTGCCAGCAGCCTAGGACAACCAACTAATGAAAAACTGTTTTTT.

In this sample, this clonotype turned up a few times. The chain couples TRBV27 to TRBJ1-1; 10 bases are shared with TRBD1. CDR1 and CDR2 (germline): MNHEY, SMNVEV (reference sequence). The CDR3 runs 14 residues. V lost 8 bases to trimming and J lost 6 bases; unmatched junction nucleotides: 9. The CDR3: CASRRQGAKAEAFF. The DNA of the CDR3 is TGTGCCAGCCGGAGACAGGGGGCGAAGGCTGAAGCTTTCTTT.

This clonotype was found a few times. The rearrangement uses TRBV29-1 and TRBJ2-3; tentatively, D is TRBD1 or TRBD2 (5 bases each). Germline-derived CDR1 and CDR2 are SQVTM and ANQGSEA. CDR3 length: 14 residues. V was trimmed by 3 bases and J by 4 bases, leaving 14 bases between them. CDR3 region: CSVEFGGISDTQYF. As DNA, the CDR3 is TGCAGCGTTGAGTTTGGGGGTATCTCAGATACGCAGTATTTT.

There are a few counts of this clonotype. The J gene is TRBJ2-1, the V gene TRBV15, with 9 nucleotides matching TRBD2. V lost 3 bases to trimming and J lost 5 bases; unmatched junction nucleotides: 5. This CDR3 has 15 amino acids. Germline V lookup: CDR1 LNHNV, CDR2 YYDKDF (reference sequence). The CDR3, as DNA: TGTGCCACCAGCAGGAAAGCGGGAGGAAACAATGAGCAGTTCTTC. Amino acid sequence: CATSRKAGGNNEQFF. Filled out from reference TRBV15 and TRBJ2-1, the complete variable domain reads DAMVIQNPRYQVTQFGKPVTLSCSQTLNHNVMYWYQQKSSQAPKLLFHYYDKDFNNEADTPDNFQSRRPNTSFCFLDIRSPGLGDTAMYLCATSRKAGGNNEQFFGPGTRLTVL.